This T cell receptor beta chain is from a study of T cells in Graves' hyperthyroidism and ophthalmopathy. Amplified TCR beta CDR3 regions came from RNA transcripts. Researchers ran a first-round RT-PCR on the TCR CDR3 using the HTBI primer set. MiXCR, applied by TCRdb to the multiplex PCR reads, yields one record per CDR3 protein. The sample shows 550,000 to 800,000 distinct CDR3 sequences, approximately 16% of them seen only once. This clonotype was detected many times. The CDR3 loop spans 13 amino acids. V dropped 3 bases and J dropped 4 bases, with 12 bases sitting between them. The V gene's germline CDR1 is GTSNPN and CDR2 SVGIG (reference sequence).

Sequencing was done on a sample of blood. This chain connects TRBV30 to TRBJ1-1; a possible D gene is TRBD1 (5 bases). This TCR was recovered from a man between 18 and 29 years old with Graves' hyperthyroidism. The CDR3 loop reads CAWSPTGGTEAFF. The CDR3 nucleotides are TGTGCCTGGAGCCCTACTGGGGGCACTGAAGCTTTCTTT.